These T cell receptor beta chains were read from a single sample in a study of T cells in Graves' hyperthyroidism and ophthalmopathy. TCRdb reprocessed the multiplex PCR reads with MiXCR, giving one entry per CDR3 protein. The top ten hold about 12% of the sample, which has hundreds of thousands of distinct CDR3 sequences, about 15% seen once. The specimen was blood. The receptors come from a man between 18 and 35 years old with Graves' ophthalmopathy. CDR3s include the opening cysteine and the closing phenylalanine or tryptophan. D genes are given only for firm matches. The listing skips clone size in some rows; elsewhere it reads once, few, many or a size class.

>TRBJ1-4|.|many|TRBV2
CASRDLQWANEKLFF
TGTGCCAGCAGAGATCTTCAGTGGGCTAATGAAAAACTGTTTTTT
>TRBJ2-7|TRBD1|many|TRBV7-9
CASSYAATGGYEQYF
TGTGCCAGCAGCTATGCCGCGACAGGGGGCTACGAGCAGTACTTC
>TRBJ2-5|.|few|TRBV4-1
CASSLSLLGTQYF
TGCGCCAGCAGCCTCTCTTTGTTAGGAACCCAGTACTTC
>TRBJ2-2|.|many|TRBV3-1
CASSIQENTGELFF
TGTGCCAGCAGCATTCAGGAAAACACCGGGGAGCTGTTTTTT
>TRBJ1-2|TRBD1|.|TRBV2
CANTGETNYGYTF
TGTGCCAATACAGGGGAAACGAACTATGGCTACACCTTC
>TRBJ1-2|.|many|TRBV3-1
CASSRYGTEDMGGYTF
TGTGCCAGCAGCCGCTATGGGACGGAGGATATGGGCGGCTACACCTTC
>TRBJ1-4|.|.|TRBV25-1
CASSDSVQINEKLFF
TGTGCCAGCAGTGACAGTGTGCAAATTAATGAAAAACTGTTTTTT
>TRBJ2-3|TRBD2|.|TRBV7-2
CASRSSSGRIDTQYF
TGTGCCAGCAGGTCCTCTAGCGGGAGAATCGATACGCAGTATTTT
>TRBJ1-5|.|many|TRBV4-1
CASSYNGGASNQPQHF
TGCGCCAGCAGTTACAACGGGGGGGCGAGCAATCAGCCCCAGCATTTT
>TRBJ2-3|TRBD2|many|TRBV20-1
CSARTSATDTQYF
TGCAGTGCCCGGACTAGCGCCACAGATACGCAGTATTTT
>TRBJ2-1|TRBD1|many|TRBV27
CASRIGGRYEQFF
TGTGCCAGCAGGATAGGGGGCAGGTATGAGCAGTTCTTC
>TRBJ2-7|TRBD2|.|TRBV7-9
CASSLRGTSGRTAYEQYF
TGTGCCAGTTCCTTACGAGGGACTAGCGGGCGGACGGCCTACGAGCAGTACTTC
>TRBJ2-7|TRBD2|many|TRBV10-1
CASSESGLATIYEQYF
TGCGCCAGCAGTGAGTCTGGACTAGCGACTATCTACGAGCAGTACTTC
>TRBJ2-5|TRBD1|many|TRBV5-1
CASSSPGQGRLGAQYF
TGCGCCAGCAGCTCGCCGGGACAGGGAAGGCTAGGGGCCCAGTACTTC
>TRBJ2-7|TRBD1|.|TRBV19
CASSRDRRSEQYF
TGTGCCAGTAGTCGGGACAGAAGGTCCGAGCAGTACTTC
>TRBJ1-5|.|many|TRBV30
CAWSVWEGQPQHF
TGTGCCTGGAGTGTTTGGGAGGGTCAGCCCCAGCATTTT
>TRBJ2-5|TRBD2|many|TRBV11-3
CASSRLAGGQETQYF
TGTGCCAGCAGCCGACTAGCGGGGGGGCAAGAGACCCAGTACTTC
>TRBJ2-5|.|many|TRBV7-8
CASSFSGTEETQYF
TGTGCCAGCAGCTTTTCCGGGACTGAAGAGACCCAGTACTTC
>TRBJ1-2|.|once|TRBV2
CASSEDGRTIYGYTF
TGTGCCAGCAGTGAAGACGGCAGGACAATCTATGGCTACACCTTC
>TRBJ1-1|.|.|TRBV11-2
CASSLDLGATEAFF
TGTGCCAGCAGCTTAGATCTAGGGGCCACTGAAGCTTTCTTT
>TRBJ1-1|TRBD1|many|TRBV20-1
CSARGQALNTEAFF
TGCAGTGCCCGAGGACAGGCCTTGAACACTGAAGCTTTCTTT
>TRBJ1-2|.|few|TRBV30
CASQGYGYGYTF
TGTGCCTCACAGGGTTATGGCTATGGCTACACCTTC
>TRBJ1-5|.|.|TRBV5-6
CASSHPASNQPQHF
TGTGCCAGCAGTCACCCAGCTAGCAATCAGCCCCAGCATTTT
>TRBJ2-1|TRBD2|many|TRBV2
CASSEAKLAGGNEQFF
TGTGCCAGCAGTGAAGCGAAACTAGCGGGAGGCAATGAGCAGTTCTTC